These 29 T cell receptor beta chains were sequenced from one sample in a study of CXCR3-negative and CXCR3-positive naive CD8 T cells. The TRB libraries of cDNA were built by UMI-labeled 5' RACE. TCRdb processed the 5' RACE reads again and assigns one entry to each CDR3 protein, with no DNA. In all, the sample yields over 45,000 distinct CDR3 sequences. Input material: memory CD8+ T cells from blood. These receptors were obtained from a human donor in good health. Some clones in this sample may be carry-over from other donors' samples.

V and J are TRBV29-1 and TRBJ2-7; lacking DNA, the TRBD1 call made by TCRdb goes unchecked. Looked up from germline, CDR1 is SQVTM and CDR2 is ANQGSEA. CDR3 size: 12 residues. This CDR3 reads CSVTGQGDEQYF.

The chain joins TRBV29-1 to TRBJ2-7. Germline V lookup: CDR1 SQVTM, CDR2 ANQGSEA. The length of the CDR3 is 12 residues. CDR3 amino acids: CSVGGIAYEQYF.

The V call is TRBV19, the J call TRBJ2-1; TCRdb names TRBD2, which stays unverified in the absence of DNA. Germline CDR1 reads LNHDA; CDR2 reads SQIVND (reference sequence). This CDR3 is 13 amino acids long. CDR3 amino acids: CAAQGHTVDEQFF.

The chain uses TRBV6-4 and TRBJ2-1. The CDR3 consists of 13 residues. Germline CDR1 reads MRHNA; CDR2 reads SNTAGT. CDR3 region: CASREGTYNEQFF.

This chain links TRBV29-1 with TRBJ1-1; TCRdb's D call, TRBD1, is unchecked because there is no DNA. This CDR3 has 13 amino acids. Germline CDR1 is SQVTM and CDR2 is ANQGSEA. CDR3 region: CSVEGGINPEAFF.

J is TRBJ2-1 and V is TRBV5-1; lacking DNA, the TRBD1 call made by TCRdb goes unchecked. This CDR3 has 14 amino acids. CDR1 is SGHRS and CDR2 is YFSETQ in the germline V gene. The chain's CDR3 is CASIGQGSYNEQFF.

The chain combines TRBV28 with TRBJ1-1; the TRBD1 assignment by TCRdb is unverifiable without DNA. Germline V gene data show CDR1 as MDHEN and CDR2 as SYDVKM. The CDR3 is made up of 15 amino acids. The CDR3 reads CASSLTRTGGTEAFF.

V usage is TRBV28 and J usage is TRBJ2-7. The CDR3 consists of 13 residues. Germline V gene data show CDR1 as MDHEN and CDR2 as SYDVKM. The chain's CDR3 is CASSQGSWYEQYF.

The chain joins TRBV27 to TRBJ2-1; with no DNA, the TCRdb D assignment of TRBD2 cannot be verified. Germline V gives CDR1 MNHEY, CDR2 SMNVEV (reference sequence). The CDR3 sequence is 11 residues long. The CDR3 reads CASSEGIEQFF.

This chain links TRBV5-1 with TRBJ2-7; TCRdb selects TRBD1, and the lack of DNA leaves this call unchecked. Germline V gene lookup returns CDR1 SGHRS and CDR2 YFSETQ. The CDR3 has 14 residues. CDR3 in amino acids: CASSSGQGEDEQYF.

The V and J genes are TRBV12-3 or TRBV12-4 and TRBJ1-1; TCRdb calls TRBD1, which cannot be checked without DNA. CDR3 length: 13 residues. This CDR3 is CASSSHGGTEAFF.

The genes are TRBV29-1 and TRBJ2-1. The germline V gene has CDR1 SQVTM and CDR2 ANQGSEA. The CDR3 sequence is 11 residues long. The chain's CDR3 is CSVEISEIQFF.

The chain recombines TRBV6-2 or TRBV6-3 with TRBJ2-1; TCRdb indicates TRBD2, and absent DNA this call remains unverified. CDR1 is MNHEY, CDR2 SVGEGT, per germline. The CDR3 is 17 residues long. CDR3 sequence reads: CASSYSRDYQNVNEQFF.

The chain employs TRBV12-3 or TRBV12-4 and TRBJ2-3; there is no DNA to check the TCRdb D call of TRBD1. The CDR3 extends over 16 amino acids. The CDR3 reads CASSLNLGQRTDTQYF.

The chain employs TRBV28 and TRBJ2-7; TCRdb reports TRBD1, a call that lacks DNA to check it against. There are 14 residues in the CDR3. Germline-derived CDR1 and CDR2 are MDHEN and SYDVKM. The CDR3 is CASSRSRDIYEQYF.

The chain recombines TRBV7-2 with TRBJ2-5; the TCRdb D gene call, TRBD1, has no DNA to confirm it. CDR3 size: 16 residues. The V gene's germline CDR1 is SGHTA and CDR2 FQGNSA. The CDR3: CASASPRGQYQETQYF. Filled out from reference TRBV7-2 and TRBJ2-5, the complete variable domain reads GAGVSQSPSNKVTEKGKDVELRCDPISGHTALYWYRQSLGQGLEFLIYFQGNSAPDKSGLPSDRFSAERTGGSVSTLTIQRTQQEDSAVYLCASASPRGQYQETQYFGPGTRLLVL.

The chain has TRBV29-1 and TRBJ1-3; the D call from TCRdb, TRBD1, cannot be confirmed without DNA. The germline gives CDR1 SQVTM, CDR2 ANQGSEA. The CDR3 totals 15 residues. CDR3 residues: CSVEIDRDSGNTIYF.

This CDR3 is CASSQVNRVEETQYF. The chain joins TRBV4-2 to TRBJ2-5; TCRdb's assignment of TRBD1 cannot be checked, as there is no DNA. The CDR3 is 15 residues long. The V gene's germline CDR1 is LGHNA and CDR2 YNFKEQ.

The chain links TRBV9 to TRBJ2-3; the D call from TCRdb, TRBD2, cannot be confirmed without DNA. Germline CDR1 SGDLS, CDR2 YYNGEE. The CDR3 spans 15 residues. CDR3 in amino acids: CASSAGLADTDTQYF.

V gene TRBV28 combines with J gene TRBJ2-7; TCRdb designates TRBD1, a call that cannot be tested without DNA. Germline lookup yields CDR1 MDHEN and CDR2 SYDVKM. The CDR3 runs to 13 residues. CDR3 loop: CASSGTGSYEQYF.

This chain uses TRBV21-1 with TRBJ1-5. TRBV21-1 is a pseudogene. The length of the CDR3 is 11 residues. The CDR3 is CASSGSKPQHF.

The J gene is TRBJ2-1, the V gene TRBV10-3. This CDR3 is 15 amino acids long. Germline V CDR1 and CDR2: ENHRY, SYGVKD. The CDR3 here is CAISESRGTYNEQFF.

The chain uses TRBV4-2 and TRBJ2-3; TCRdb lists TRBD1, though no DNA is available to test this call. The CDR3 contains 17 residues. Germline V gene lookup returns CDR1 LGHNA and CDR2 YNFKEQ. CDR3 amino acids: CASSRPGGVTSTDTQYF.

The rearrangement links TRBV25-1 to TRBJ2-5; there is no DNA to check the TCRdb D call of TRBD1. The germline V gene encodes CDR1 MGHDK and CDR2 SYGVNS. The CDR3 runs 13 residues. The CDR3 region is CASSEGRGETQYF.

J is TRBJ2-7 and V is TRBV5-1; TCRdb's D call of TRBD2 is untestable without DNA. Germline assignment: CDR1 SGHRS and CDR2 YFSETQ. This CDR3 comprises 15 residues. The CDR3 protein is CASSWTSGSLHEQYF.

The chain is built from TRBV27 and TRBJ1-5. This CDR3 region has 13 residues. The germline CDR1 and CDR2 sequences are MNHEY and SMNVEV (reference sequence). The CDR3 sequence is CASSLSRNQPQHF.

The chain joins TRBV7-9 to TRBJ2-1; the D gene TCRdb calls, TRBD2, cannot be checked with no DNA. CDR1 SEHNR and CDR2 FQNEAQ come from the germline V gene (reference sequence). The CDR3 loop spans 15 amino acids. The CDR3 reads CASNDQGLADNEQFF.

The CDR3 is CSAQGTGGAQPQHF. The V gene is TRBV20-1, the J gene TRBJ1-5; TCRdb proposes TRBD1, but this gene call is untestable without DNA. In germline, CDR1 is DFQATT, CDR2 SNEGSKA (reference sequence). CDR3 length: 14 amino acids.

The CDR3 loop is CASSYDPGYGYTF. This chain links TRBV6-2 or TRBV6-3 with TRBJ1-2; TCRdb's D call, TRBD1, is unchecked because there is no DNA. CDR1 and CDR2 (germline): MNHEY, SVGEGT. This CDR3 has 13 residues.